One and the same sample provided the 3 T cell receptor beta chains below, sequenced in a study of regulatory T cells in long-lasting Graves disease. Researchers made TCR beta libraries by using iRepertoire HTBI primers and running Arm-PCR on CDR3 regions. TCRdb independently ran MiXCR on the multiplex PCR reads; one entry per CDR3 protein. Of a few hundred thousand distinct CDR3 sequences in the sample, 14% are singletons; the top ten hold roughly a sixth. Time point given: newly diagnosed GD, antithyroid drugs for less than 3 months. Researchers made the TCR library from RNA that was extracted from PBMCs. These data also featured in a second study, about T cells in Graves' hyperthyroidism and ophthalmopathy.

The source was peripheral blood mononuclear cells (PBMCs), collected at new diagnosis, from a patient treated with antithyroid drugs. These receptors were obtained from a woman aged 50 to 60 with Graves disease.

This clonotype was counted ten times or more. The chain combines TRBV5-1 with TRBJ2-2; TRBD1 matches at 7 bases. The ends lost 7 bases at V and 3 bases at J; junction bases unmatched: 6. Per germline, CDR1 SGHRS and CDR2 YFSETQ. The CDR3 has 14 residues. The CDR3 sequence: CASADRVDTGELFF. CDR3 DNA sequence: TGCGCCAGCGCTGACAGGGTTGACACCGGGGAGCTGTTTTTT. Supplemented by reference TRBV5-1 and TRBJ2-2, the full variable domain reads KAGVTQTPRYLIKTRGQQVTLSCSPISGHRSVSWYQQTPGQGLQFLFEYFSETQRNKGNFPGRFSGRQFSNSRSEMNVSTLELGDSALYLCASADRVDTGELFFGEGSRLTVL.

For this clonotype: A single base separates this from a much larger clone, so it may be a read error. The CDR3 DNA sequence: TGTGCCAGCAGTTGGGAGGACCCCTGGAATTCACCCCTCCACTTT. Translating it yields CASSWEDPWNSPLHF. The J gene is TRBJ1-6, the V gene TRBV28; D is undetermined. This CDR3 comprises 15 residues. CDR1 and CDR2 from the germline V gene are MDHEN and SYDVKM. V shed 4 bases and J shed 7 bases, with 14 bases lying between them.

A few counts support this clonotype. This chain joins TRBV7-6 and TRBJ1-1; 10 nucleotides match TRBD1. V was pared by 5 bases and J by 1 base, with 7 bases of the junction left unmatched. Germline V gene data show CDR1 as SGHVS and CDR2 as FNYEAQ. The length of the CDR3 is 16 residues. The CDR3 nucleotides read TGTGCCAGCAGCCCGGACAGGGGGGTAGGGAACACTGAAGCTTTCTTT. It encodes CASSPDRGVGNTEAFF.